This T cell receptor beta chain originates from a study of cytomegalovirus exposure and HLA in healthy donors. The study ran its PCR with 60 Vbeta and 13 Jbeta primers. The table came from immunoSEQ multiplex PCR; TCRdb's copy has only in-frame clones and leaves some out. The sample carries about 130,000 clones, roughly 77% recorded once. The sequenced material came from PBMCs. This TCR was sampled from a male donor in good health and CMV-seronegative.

The CDR3 nucleotides are TGTGCCAGCTCACCCAGACAGGGCCCAGCTTTCTTT. Encoded protein: CASSPRQGPAFF. This chain joins TRBV18 and TRBJ1-1; the match to TRBD1 covers 7 bases. V lost 3 bases, J lost 10 bases, and 5 bases stayed unmatched. The germline V gene has CDR1 KGHSH and CDR2 LQKENI. This CDR3 is built from 12 residues.